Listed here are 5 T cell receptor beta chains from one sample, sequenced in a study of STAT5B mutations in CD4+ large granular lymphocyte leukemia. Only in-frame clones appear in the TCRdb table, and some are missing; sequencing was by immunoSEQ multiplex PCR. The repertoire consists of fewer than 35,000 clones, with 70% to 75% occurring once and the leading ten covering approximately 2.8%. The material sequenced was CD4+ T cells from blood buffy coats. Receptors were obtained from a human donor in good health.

The DNA for the CDR3 is TGTGCCAGCAGCTTAGAAGGACAGCCCGTAAGCAATCAGCCCCAGCATTTT. This gives the protein CASSLEGQPVSNQPQHF. The chain carries TRBV7-8 and TRBJ1-5; tentative D call: TRBD1 (6 bases). V was pared by 1 base and J by 1 base, with 14 bases between. The CDR3 covers 17 residues. CDR1 is SGHVS, CDR2 FQNEAQ, per germline.

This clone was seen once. In DNA, the CDR3 is TGCAGCGTTGAACCTGGACAGGGTTTAGAGCAGTTCTTC. Translated: CSVEPGQGLEQFF. The chain links TRBV29-1 to TRBJ2-1, with 8 bases identical to TRBD1. V dropped 2 bases and J dropped 10; count of bases not matched to a gene: 7. This CDR3 has 13 amino acids. Germline V CDR1 and CDR2: SQVTM, ANQGSEA.

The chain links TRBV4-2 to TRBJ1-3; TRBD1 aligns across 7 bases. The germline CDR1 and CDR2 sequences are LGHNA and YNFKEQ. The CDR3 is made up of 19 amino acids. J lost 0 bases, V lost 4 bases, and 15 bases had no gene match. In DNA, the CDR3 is TGTGCCAGCAGCCCGACAGGGCCTGGGGGATCTCTCTCTGGAAACACCATATATTTT. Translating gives CASSPTGPGGSLSGNTIYF.

CDR3 sequence reads: CAWSAIYEQYF. CDR3 DNA: TGTGCCTGGAGTGCTATCTACGAGCAGTACTTC. V usage is TRBV30 and J usage is TRBJ2-7; D remains ambiguous. The germline V gene has CDR1 GTSNPN and CDR2 SVGIG (reference sequence). This CDR3 contains 11 residues. Trimming stripped 1 base from V and 3 bases from J, with 4 bases between.

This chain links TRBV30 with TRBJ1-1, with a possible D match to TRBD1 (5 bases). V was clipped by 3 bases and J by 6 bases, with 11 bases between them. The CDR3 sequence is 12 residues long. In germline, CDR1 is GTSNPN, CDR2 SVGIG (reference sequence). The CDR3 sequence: CAWRPGLAEAFF. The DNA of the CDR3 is TGTGCCTGGAGGCCAGGGTTGGCTGAAGCTTTCTTT. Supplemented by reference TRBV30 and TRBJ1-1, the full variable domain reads SQTIHQWPATLVQPVGSPLSLECTVEGTSNPNLYWYRQAAGRGLQLLFYSVGIGQISSEVPQNLSASRPQDRQFILSSKKLLLSDSGFYLCAWRPGLAEAFFGQGTRLTVV.